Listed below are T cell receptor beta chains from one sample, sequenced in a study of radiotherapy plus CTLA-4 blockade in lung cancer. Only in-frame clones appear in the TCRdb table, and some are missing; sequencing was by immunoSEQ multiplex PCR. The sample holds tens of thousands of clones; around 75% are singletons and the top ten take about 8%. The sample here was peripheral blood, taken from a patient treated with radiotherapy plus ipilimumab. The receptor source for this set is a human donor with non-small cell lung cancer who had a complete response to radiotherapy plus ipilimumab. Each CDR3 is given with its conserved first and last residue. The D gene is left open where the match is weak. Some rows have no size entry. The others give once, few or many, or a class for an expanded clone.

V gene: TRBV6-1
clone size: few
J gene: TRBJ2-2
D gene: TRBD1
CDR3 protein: CASSDWRDRPTGELFF
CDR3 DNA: TGTGCCAGCAGTGATTGGAGGGACAGGCCCACCGGGGAGCTGTTTTTT

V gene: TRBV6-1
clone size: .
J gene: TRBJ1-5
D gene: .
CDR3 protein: CASSEARGNQPQHF
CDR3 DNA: TGTGCCAGCAGTGAAGCGCGCGGGAATCAGCCCCAGCATTTT

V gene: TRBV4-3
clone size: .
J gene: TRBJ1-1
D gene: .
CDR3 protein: CASSQDPGMANEAFF
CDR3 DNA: TGCGCCAGCAGCCAAGATCCAGGGATGGCTAATGAAGCTTTCTTT

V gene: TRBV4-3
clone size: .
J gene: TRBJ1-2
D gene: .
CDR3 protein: CASSHHRANYGYTF
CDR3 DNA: TGCGCCAGCAGCCACCACAGAGCTAACTATGGCTACACCTTC

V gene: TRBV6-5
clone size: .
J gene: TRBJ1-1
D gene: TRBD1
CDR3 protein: CASSSGGLPGTFF
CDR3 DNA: TGTGCCAGCAGTTCAGGGGGCCTCCCTGGGACTTTCTTT

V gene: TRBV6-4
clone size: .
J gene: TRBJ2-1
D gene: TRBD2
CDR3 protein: CASSPTPTSAGGFDEQFF
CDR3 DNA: TGTGCCAGCAGCCCTACTCCCACTTCGGCGGGGGGTTTCGATGAGCAGTTCTTC

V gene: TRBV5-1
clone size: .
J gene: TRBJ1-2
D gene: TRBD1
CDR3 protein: CASRLDRGRNYGYTF
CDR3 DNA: TGCGCCAGCAGGCTGGACAGGGGGCGTAACTATGGCTACACCTTC

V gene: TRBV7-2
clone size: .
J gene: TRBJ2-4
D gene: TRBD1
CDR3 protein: CASSGQGGAENIQYF
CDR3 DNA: TGTGCCAGCAGCGGACAGGGGGGGGCGGAAAACATTCAGTACTTC

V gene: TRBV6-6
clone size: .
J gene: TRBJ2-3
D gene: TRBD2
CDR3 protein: CASNDGLAGLTDTQYF
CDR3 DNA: TGTGCCAGCAACGACGGGCTAGCGGGCCTGACAGATACGCAGTATTTT

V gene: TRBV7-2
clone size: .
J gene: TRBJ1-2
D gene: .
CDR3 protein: CASTASPGVGYGYTF
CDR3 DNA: TGTGCCAGCACCGCTTCTCCAGGGGTGGGCTATGGCTACACCTTC

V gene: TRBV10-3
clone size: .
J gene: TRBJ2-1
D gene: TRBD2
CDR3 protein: CAISFSGKPDNEQFF
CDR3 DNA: TGTGCCATCAGTTTTAGCGGGAAGCCCGACAATGAGCAGTTCTTC

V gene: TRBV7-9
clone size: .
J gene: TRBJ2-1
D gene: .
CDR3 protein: CASRESYNEQFF
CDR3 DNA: TGTGCCTCGAGGGAATCCTACAATGAGCAGTTCTTC

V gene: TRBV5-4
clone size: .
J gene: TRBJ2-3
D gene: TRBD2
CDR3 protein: CASSLTSGGADTQYF
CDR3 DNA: TGTGCCAGCAGCCTGACTAGCGGGGGCGCAGATACGCAGTATTTT

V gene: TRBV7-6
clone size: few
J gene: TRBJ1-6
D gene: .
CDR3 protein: CASSLGGTSPLHF
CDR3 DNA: TGTGCCAGCAGCTTAGGCGGGACCTCACCCCTCCACTTT

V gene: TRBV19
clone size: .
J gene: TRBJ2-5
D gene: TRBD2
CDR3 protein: CASSSQFSGDQETQYF
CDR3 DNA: TGTGCCAGTAGTTCCCAATTTAGCGGGGACCAAGAGACCCAGTACTTC

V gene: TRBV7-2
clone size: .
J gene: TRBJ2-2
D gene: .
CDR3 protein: CASSLQDTYTGELFF
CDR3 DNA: TGTGCCAGCAGCTTACAGGACACATACACCGGGGAGCTGTTTTTT

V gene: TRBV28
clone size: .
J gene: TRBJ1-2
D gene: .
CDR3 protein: CASSLIAGLYGYTF
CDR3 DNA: TGTGCCAGCAGTTTGATCGCAGGGCTCTATGGCTACACCTTC

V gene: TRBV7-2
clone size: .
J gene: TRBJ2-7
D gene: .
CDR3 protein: CASSLLPGSTYEQYF
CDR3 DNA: TGTGCCAGCAGCTTGCTTCCGGGATCTACCTACGAGCAGTACTTC

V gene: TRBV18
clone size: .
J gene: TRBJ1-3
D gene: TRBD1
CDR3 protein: CASSPGQSSSGNTIYF
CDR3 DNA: TGTGCCAGCTCACCGGGACAGAGCAGCTCTGGAAACACCATATATTTT

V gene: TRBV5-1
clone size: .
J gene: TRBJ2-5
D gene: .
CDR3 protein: CASSLQTGHQAETQYF
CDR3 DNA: TGCGCCAGCAGCTTACAGACGGGACACCAAGCAGAGACCCAGTACTTC

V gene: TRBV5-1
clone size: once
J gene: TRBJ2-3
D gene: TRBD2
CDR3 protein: CASSDTSGTGDTQYF
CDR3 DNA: TGCGCCAGCAGCGATACTAGCGGGACGGGAGATACGCAGTATTTT

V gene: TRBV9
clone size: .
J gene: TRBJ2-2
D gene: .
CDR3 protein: CASNRDTNTGELFF
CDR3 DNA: TGTGCCAGCAACCGGGACACTAACACCGGGGAGCTGTTTTTT

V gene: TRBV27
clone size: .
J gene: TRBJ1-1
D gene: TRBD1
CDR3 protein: CASSLVNRGNTEAFF
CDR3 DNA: TGTGCCAGCAGTTTGGTTAACAGGGGAAACACTGAAGCTTTCTTT

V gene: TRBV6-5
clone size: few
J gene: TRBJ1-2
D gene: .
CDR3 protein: CASSLQGAEGYTF
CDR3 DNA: TGTGCCAGCAGCCTACAGGGAGCAGAAGGCTACACCTTC

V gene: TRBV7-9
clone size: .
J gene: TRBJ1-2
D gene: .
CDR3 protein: CASSPGGSDGYTF
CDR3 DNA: TGTGCCAGCAGCCCCGGGGGGTCGGATGGCTACACCTTC

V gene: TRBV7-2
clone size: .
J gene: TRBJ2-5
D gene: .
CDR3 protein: CASSLGRESETQYF
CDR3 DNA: TGTGCCAGCAGCTTAGGCAGGGAATCCGAGACCCAGTACTTC

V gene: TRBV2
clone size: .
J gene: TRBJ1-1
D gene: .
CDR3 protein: CASTRAEAFF
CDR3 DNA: TGTGCCAGCACGCGAGCTGAAGCTTTCTTT

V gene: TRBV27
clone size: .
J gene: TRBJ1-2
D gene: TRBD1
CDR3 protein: CASRWDRADYGYTF
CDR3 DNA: TGTGCCAGCAGATGGGACAGGGCAGACTATGGCTACACCTTC

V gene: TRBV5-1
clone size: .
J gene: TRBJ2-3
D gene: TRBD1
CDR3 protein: CASKKQGAVDTQYF
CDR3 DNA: TGCGCCAGCAAGAAACAGGGGGCTGTGGATACGCAGTATTTT

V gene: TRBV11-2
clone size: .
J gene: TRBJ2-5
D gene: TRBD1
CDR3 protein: CASSLDRAETQYF
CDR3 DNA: TGTGCCAGCAGCTTGGACAGGGCGGAGACCCAGTACTTC

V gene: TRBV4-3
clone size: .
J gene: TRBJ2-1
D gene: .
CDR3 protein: CASSHQGGGYNEQFF
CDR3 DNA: TGCGCCAGCAGCCATCAGGGGGGTGGCTACAATGAGCAGTTCTTC

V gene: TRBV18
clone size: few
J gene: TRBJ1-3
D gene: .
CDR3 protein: CASSPPRDSGNTIYF
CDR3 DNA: TGTGCCAGCTCACCACCGAGAGACTCTGGAAACACCATATATTTT

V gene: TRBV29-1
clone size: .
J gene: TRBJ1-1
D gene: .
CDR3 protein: CSVSTANTEAFF
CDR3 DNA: TGCAGCGTCTCCACAGCGAACACTGAAGCTTTCTTT

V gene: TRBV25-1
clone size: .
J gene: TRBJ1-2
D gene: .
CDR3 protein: CASSPRVNYGYTF
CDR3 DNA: TGTGCCAGCAGTCCCAGGGTTAACTATGGCTACACCTTC

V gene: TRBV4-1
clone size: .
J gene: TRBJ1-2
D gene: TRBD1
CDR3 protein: CASSQDTAGGADYGYTF
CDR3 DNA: TGCGCCAGCAGCCAAGATACGGCAGGGGGCGCGGATTATGGCTACACCTTC

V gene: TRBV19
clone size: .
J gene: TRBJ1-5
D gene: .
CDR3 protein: CASRDKEVYQPQHF
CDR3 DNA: TGTGCCAGTCGGGACAAAGAAGTATATCAGCCCCAGCATTTT

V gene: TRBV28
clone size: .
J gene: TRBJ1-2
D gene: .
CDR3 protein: CASSLSGRAYYGYTF
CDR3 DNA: TGTGCCAGCAGTTTATCGGGCAGGGCGTACTATGGCTACACCTTC

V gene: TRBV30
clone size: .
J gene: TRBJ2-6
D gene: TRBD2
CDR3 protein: CAWSKSGGPSGANVLTF
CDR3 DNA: TGTGCCTGGAGTAAGAGCGGGGGCCCCTCTGGGGCCAACGTCCTGACTTTC

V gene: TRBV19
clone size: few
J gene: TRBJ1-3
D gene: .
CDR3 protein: CASLTRQTGNTIYF
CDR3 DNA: TGTGCCAGTCTGACCCGACAGACAGGCAACACCATATATTTT

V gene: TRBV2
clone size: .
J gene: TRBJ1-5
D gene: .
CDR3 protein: CATRPWQVDQPQHF
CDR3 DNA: TGTGCCACCAGGCCATGGCAGGTCGACCAGCCCCAGCATTTT

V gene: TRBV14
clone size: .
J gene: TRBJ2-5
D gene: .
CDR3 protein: CASSPKQRVIPVETQYF
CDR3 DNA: TGTGCCAGCAGCCCAAAACAGCGGGTCATTCCTGTAGAGACCCAGTACTTC

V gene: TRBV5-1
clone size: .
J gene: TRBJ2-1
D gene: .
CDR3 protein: CASSLGTGGNEQFF
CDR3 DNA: TGCGCCAGCAGCTTGGGGACCGGGGGCAATGAGCAGTTCTTC

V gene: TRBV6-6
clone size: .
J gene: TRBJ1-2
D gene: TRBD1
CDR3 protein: CASRWDRGSLTYTF
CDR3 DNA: TGTGCCAGCAGGTGGGACAGGGGGTCCCTTACCTACACCTTC

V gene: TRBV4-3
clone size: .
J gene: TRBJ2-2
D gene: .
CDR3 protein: CASSQERGGTGELFF
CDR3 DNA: TGCGCCAGCAGCCAAGAAAGGGGGGGCACCGGGGAGCTGTTTTTT

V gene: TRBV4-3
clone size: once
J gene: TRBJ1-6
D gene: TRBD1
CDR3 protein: CASSQDRGHSPLHF
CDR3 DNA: TGCGCCAGCAGCCAAGACAGGGGGCATTCACCCCTCCACTTT

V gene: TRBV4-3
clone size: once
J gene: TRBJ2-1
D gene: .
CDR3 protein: CASSQDRSSSYNEQFF
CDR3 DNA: TGCGCCAGCAGCCAAGATCGCTCTAGCTCCTACAATGAGCAGTTCTTC

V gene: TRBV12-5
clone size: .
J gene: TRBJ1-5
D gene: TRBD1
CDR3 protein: CASGLGTGGYQPQHF
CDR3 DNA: TGTGCTAGTGGTCTAGGGACAGGGGGCTATCAGCCCCAGCATTTT

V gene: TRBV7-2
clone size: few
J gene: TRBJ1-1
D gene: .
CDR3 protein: CASSLARSNTEAFF
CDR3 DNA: TGTGCCAGCAGCTTAGCCCGGAGCAACACTGAAGCTTTCTTT

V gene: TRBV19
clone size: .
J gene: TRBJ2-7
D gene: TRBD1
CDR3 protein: CASSARPGQGYEQYF
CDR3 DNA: TGTGCCAGTAGTGCACGACCGGGACAGGGGTACGAGCAGTACTTC

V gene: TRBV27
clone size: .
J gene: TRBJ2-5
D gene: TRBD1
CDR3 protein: CASSSRQGRETQYF
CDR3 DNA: TGTGCCAGCAGCTCAAGACAGGGTAGAGAGACCCAGTACTTC

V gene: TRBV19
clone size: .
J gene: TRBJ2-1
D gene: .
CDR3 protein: CASSLYNEQFF
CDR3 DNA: TGTGCCAGTAGTCTCTACAATGAGCAGTTCTTC

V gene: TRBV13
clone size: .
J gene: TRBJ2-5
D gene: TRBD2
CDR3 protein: CATRDYLQETQYF
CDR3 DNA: TGTGCCACCCGGGACTACCTACAAGAGACCCAGTACTTC

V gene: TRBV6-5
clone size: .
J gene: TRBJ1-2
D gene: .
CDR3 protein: CASTPVRGGLGYTF
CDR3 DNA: TGTGCCAGCACCCCCGTTCGTGGGGGCTTGGGCTACACCTTC

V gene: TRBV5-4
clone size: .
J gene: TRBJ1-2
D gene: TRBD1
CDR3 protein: CASSFTGGANYGYTF
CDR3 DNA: TGTGCCAGCAGCTTTACAGGGGGCGCGAACTATGGCTACACCTTC

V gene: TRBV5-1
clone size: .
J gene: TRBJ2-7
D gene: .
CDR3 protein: CASSPGQIYEEQYF
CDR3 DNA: TGCGCCAGCAGCCCCGGACAGATCTACGAGGAGCAGTACTTC

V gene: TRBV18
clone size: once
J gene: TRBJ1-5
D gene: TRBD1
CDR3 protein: CASSETGGNNQPQHF
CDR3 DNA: TGTGCCAGCTCGGAGACAGGGGGGAACAATCAGCCCCAGCATTTT

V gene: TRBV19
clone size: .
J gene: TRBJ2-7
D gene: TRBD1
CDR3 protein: CASSRRDRGFYEQYF
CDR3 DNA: TGTGCCAGTAGTCGTCGGGACAGGGGATTCTACGAGCAGTACTTC